This T cell receptor (beta chain) stems from a study of blood T cell repertoires in COVID-19. Profiling relied on immunoSEQ multiplex PCR, and the TCRdb table lists in-frame clones only, not all of them. This table has 170,000 or so clones, about 87% appearing once. J was trimmed by 5 bases and V by 5 bases; bases with no gene match: 9. Germline loops: CDR1 LGHDT, CDR2 YNNKEL (reference sequence). This CDR3 is 17 amino acids long. V is TRBV3-1 (or the pseudogene TRBV3-2) and J is TRBJ2-5; 15 bases fit TRBD2. The sequencing sample was made of peripheral blood. The receptor was derived from a man between 35 and 55 years old with active or convalescent COVID-19. CDR3 sequence: CASSRTFGTSGGETQYF. CDR3 bases: TGTGCCAGCAGCAGAACTTTCGGGACTAGCGGGGGGGAGACCCAGTACTTC.